Reported below is one TCR beta chain. The RNA, about 0.45 to 1 ug, was put through reverse transcription using random hexamers. Each CDR3 protein gets one entry after TCRdb re-called the immunoSEQ multiplex PCR reads with MiXCR. This repertoire shows about 90,000 distinct CDR3 sequences, around 93% found once; its top ten account for roughly 0.32%. The data were taken from a study of CD8 T cells in Susac syndrome. This CDR3 comprises 16 residues. Germline CDR1 is SEHNR and CDR2 is FQNEAQ (reference sequence). Trimming removed 4 bases at V and 0 bases at J, with 13 bases between. The rearrangement links TRBV7-9 to TRBJ1-5; D is perhaps TRBD1 (6 bases). The TCR comes from a human donor in good health. Sequenced sample: CD8+ T cells from PBMCs. The CDR3: CASSSRTEYSNQPQHF. The CDR3, as DNA: TGTGCCAGCAGCTCACGGACAGAATATAGCAATCAGCCCCAGCATTTT.